Following are 7 T cell receptor beta chains from one sample sequenced in a study of long-term antiretroviral therapy in people with HIV. Sequencing relied on immunoSEQ assay v3.0, run at survey level. Profiled with immunoSEQ multiplex PCR; TCRdb holds only in-frame clones, not every one. The profile covers about 27,000 clones, with roughly 80% appearing a single time and 14% taken by the ten largest. The sequencing used unsorted PBMCs, collected 2.9 years after starting antiretroviral therapy. The receptors come from a man aged 50 to 60 with HIV.

This clone was counted a single time. In DNA form, the CDR3 reads TGCGCCAGCAGCCAAGGACAGGGTGGAAAGACCCAGTACTTC. Protein product: CASSQGQGGKTQYF. The chain employs TRBV4-1 and TRBJ2-5, with 7 bases that match TRBD1. CDR3 length equals 14 residues. Germline CDR1 MGHRA, CDR2 YSYEKL. J lost 6 bases, V lost 1 base, and 5 bases had no gene match.

The rearrangement uses TRBV9 and TRBJ1-2; the D gene is possibly TRBD1 (6 bases). The V end lost 3 bases, the J end lost 4 bases, and 16 bases lay between the germline ends. The CDR3 is 15 residues long. Germline V gives CDR1 SGDLS, CDR2 YYNGEE. The CDR3 coding sequence is TGTGCCAGCAGCGCTTCGACCGCAGGGGCCTATGGCTACACCTTC. Translating it yields CASSASTAGAYGYTF.

The chain joins TRBV7-2 to TRBJ1-1; D unclear. The CDR3 totals 14 residues. Per the germline V gene, CDR1 is SGHTA and CDR2 is FQGNSA. Trimming cost V 7 bases and J 4 bases, with 16 bases left between them. This CDR3 is CASTLAVPATEAFF. The CDR3 nucleotides read TGTGCCAGCACCCTCGCGGTTCCAGCCACTGAAGCTTTCTTT.

The V and J genes are TRBV7-2 and TRBJ1-2, with no clear D. Germline CDR1 reads SGHTA; CDR2 reads FQGNSA. V lost 1 base and J lost 8, with 20 bases in between. The CDR3 covers 16 residues. The CDR3 here is CASSLDFIQVLSGYTF. In nucleotides, the CDR3 is TGTGCCAGCAGCTTAGATTTCATTCAGGTTTTAAGCGGCTACACCTTC.

The chain carries TRBV4-1 and TRBJ1-5, with a weak D call TRBD1 (5 bases). This CDR3 region has 16 residues. Deletions cut 0 bases from V and 4 bases from J, with 13 bases between. In germline, CDR1 is MGHRA, CDR2 YSYEKL. The CDR3: CASSQDGGFGNQPQHF. The CDR3 DNA is TGCGCCAGCAGCCAAGATGGGGGGTTTGGAAATCAGCCCCAGCATTTT.

The chain employs TRBV6-5 and TRBJ2-5; a possible D gene is TRBD2 (5 bases). The J call is in doubt because the DNA end fits TRBJ2-7 better. Germline CDR1 reads MNHEY; CDR2 reads SVGAGI. The CDR3 has 14 residues. This CDR3 reads CASSYLASSYEQYF. DNA for the CDR3: TGTGCCAGCAGTTACTTAGCGAGCTCCTACGAGCAGTACTTC.

This clone is a singleton in its sample. The chain links TRBV10-3 to TRBJ1-1; a weak D match, TRBD1 (5 bases). The CDR3 runs to 12 residues. V dropped 4 bases and J dropped 5 bases, with 8 bases sitting between them. Per the germline V gene, CDR1 is ENHRY and CDR2 is SYGVKD. In DNA form, the CDR3 reads TGTGCCATCAGTGGGGGGGGGACTGAAGCTTTCTTT. Translation gives CAISGGGTEAFF.